The clone carrying this T cell receptor beta chain came up many times. Its antigen is undetermined. From germline, CDR1 is SGHTA and CDR2 FQGNSA. The CDR3 is 18 amino acids. The junction had 15 bases not matched to a gene; V was cut back by 5 bases and J by 2 bases. This entry belongs to a study of T cell repertoires in cytomegalovirus infection. Overall study context: It was the public TCR beta signatures that indicated both CMV infection and matching HLA type.

TCRdb reprocessed the reads with MiXCR, giving one entry per CDR3 protein. The sample carries 150,000 to 200,000 distinct CDR3 sequences, less than 9.5% recorded once. Overall study findings and caveats: Identification of carriers of CMV plus the relevant HLA was achieved through cumulative public TCR beta family frequency. HLA-C-restricted, CMV-specific TCR beta clonotypes were dominant ex vivo.

The chain carries TRBV7-2 and TRBJ1-1; 9 nucleotides align to TRBD1. The TCR was taken from a human donor in good health (CMV status not recorded). Some clones in this sample may be carry-over from other donors' samples. What was sequenced was PBMCs. DNA for the CDR3: TGTGCCAGCAGCGAGTGGGGGACAGGGAGCCACATTAACACTGAAGCTTTCTTT. Amino acids: CASSEWGTGSHINTEAFF.